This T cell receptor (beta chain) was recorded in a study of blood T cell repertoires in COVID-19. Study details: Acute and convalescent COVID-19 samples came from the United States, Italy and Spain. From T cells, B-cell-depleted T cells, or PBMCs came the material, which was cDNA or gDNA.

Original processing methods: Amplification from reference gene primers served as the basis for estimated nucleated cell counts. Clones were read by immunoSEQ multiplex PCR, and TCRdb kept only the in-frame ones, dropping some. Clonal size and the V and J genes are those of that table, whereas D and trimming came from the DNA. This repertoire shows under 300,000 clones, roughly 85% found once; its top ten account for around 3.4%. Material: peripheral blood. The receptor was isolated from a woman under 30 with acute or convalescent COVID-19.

The CDR3 nucleotides read TGTGCCAGCAGCTGGGACGGGACAGGGGGGTGGGACTATGGCTACACCTTC. Protein product: CASSWDGTGGWDYGYTF. The chain combines TRBV7-2 with TRBJ1-2; 11 bases map to TRBD1. This CDR3 is built from 17 residues. With 4 bases clipped from V and 3 bases from J, the junction kept 10 bases outside the gene matches. The germline V gene encodes CDR1 SGHTA and CDR2 FQGNSA.